This T cell receptor (beta chain) originates from a study of PD-L1 blockade in urothelial cancer. About the research overall: Patients commenced intravenous atezolizumab, 1,200 mg every 3 weeks, in about 2014. Males with urothelial cancer arising in the bladder constituted most of the roughly 30 patients. Researchers found blood samples held a median of approximately 150,000 T cells.

Trimming left V 2 bases short and J 3 bases short, with 10 bases between. CDR3 length: 14 residues. Germline assignment: CDR1 SGHAT and CDR2 FQNNGV. Sequencing was performed with immunoSEQ multiplex PCR; in TCRdb, only in-frame clones are kept and a portion is missing. The profile covers approximately 44,000 clones, with roughly nine tenths appearing a single time and about 6.8% taken by the ten largest. Time point noted: peripheral blood 6 weeks after treatment start. Patients had urothelial carcinoma that was locally advanced or metastatic. The material was PBMCs, obtained around atezolizumab (anti-PD-L1) treatment. The chain couples TRBV11-2 to TRBJ2-5; D might be TRBD2 (6 bases). The origin of this receptor is a man in his 70s with urothelial cancer. The CDR3 is CASSLPEGEETQYF. The CDR3, as DNA: TGTGCCAGCAGCTTACCGGAGGGCGAAGAGACCCAGTACTTC.